This T cell receptor (beta chain) derives from a study of T cell changes during pregnancy in multiple sclerosis. The assay was immunoSEQ multiplex PCR, and TCRdb's table has in-frame clones only and misses some. The profile shows over 45,000 clones, around 92% of them singletons. Per germline, CDR1 SGHDT and CDR2 YYEEEE. The CDR3 is 15 amino acids. With 4 bases removed from V and 2 bases from J, the gap between germline ends came to 16 bases. The sequences come from CD8+ T cells from peripheral blood mononuclear cells, collected after pregnancy. The clonotype comes from a female donor with multiple sclerosis, enrolled in a pregnancy study. V usage is TRBV5-6 and J usage is TRBJ2-7; tentatively, D is TRBD1 (8 bases). The DNA for the CDR3 is TGTGCCAGCAGCCTCGGACAGGGAGGGACCTACGAGCAGTACTTC. Protein: CASSLGQGGTYEQYF.